A selection of T cell receptor beta chains follows, all from one sample in a study of cytotoxic CD8 clonotypes in ibrutinib-treated CLL. Sequenced by immunoSEQ multiplex PCR; TCRdb stores in-frame clones only, minus some. The table has 150,000 or so clones, 76% seen once. The sequenced sample was PBMCs, obtained after 24 months of ibrutinib treatment. The receptors here all came from a human donor with chronic lymphocytic leukemia. The CDR3 runs from the conserved cysteine through the conserved F or W. A D gene is named only where the DNA matches it firmly. Clone size is stated in some rows and not others, as once, few, many or a class when expanded.

abundance | j_gene | d_gene | v_gene | CDR3aa | CDR3nt
NA | TRBJ1-5 | NA | TRBV10-1 | CASRAGQHF | TGCGCCAGCAGGGCCGGCCAGCATTTT
NA | TRBJ2-6 | TRBD1 | TRBV7-3 | CASSLTQGAGANVLTF | TGTGCCAGCAGCTTAACCCAGGGGGCTGGGGCCAACGTCCTGACTTTC
NA | TRBJ1-1 | NA | TRBV28 | CASTLPLQTEAFF | TGTGCCAGCACCCTCCCCCTGCAAACTGAAGCTTTCTTT
NA | TRBJ1-4 | NA | TRBV5-1 | CASSREGDEKLFF | TGCGCCAGCAGCAGGGAGGGGGATGAAAAACTGTTTTTT
NA | TRBJ2-5 | NA | TRBV13 | CASSPGGGRGTQYF | TGTGCCAGCAGTCCCGGGGGTGGGCGTGGGACCCAGTACTTC
NA | TRBJ1-2 | NA | TRBV27 | CASSPGGAYGYTF | TGTGCCAGCAGCCCCGGGGGAGCCTATGGCTACACCTTC
NA | TRBJ2-7 | NA | TRBV18 | CASSGAGYEQYF | TGTGCCAGCTCAGGGGCAGGCTACGAGCAGTACTTC
NA | TRBJ2-3 | NA | TRBV5-8 | CASSLAQGSTTDTQYF | TGTGCCAGCAGCTTGGCTCAGGGGAGTACCACAGATACGCAGTATTTT
NA | TRBJ2-7 | NA | TRBV30 | CAWGPSSYEQYF | TGTGCCTGGGGACCCAGCTCCTACGAGCAGTACTTC
NA | TRBJ1-1 | TRBD1 | TRBV28 | CASSFRQGAGGDTEAFF | TGTGCCAGCAGTTTTAGGCAGGGGGCAGGCGGGGACACTGAAGCTTTCTTT
once | TRBJ2-2 | NA | TRBV7-6 | CASSLEGELFF | TGTGCCAGCAGCTTAGAGGGGGAGCTGTTTTTT
NA | TRBJ1-5 | TRBD1 | TRBV9 | CASSVQGDSNQPQHF | TGTGCCAGCAGCGTACAGGGGGATAGCAATCAGCCCCAGCATTTT
few | TRBJ1-1 | NA | TRBV28 | CASSPLGFPNTEAFF | TGTGCCAGCAGTCCCCTTGGGTTCCCGAACACTGAAGCTTTCTTT
NA | TRBJ2-1 | TRBD2 | TRBV5-8 | CASSPPWGLAPNEQFF | TGTGCCAGCAGCCCCCCTTGGGGACTAGCTCCCAATGAGCAGTTCTTC
NA | TRBJ1-4 | NA | TRBV6-1 | CASSEISWTPELFF | TGTGCCAGCAGTGAAATCTCTTGGACCCCTGAATTGTTTTTT
NA | TRBJ2-1 | TRBD2 | TRBV14 | CASQLAGVYNEQFF | TGTGCCAGCCAGCTGGCGGGGGTATACAATGAGCAGTTCTTC
NA | TRBJ1-2 | NA | TRBV7-9 | CASSLVFAEGYTF | TGTGCCAGCAGCTTAGTTTTTGCAGAAGGCTACACCTTC
NA | TRBJ2-5 | NA | TRBV7-9 | CATWGGAKTQYF | TGTGCCACCTGGGGGGGCGCGAAGACCCAGTACTTC
NA | TRBJ1-2 | NA | TRBV7-2 | CASSLPASPYGYTF | TGTGCCAGCAGCCTTCCAGCATCCCCCTATGGCTACACCTTC
NA | TRBJ1-1 | NA | TRBV19 | CASSIAGDTEAFF | TGTGCCAGTAGTATCGCGGGGGACACTGAAGCTTTCTTT
NA | TRBJ2-5 | NA | TRBV18 | CASSPIYGEETQYF | TGTGCCAGCTCACCAATATACGGTGAAGAGACCCAGTACTTC
NA | TRBJ1-6 | NA | TRBV12-2 | CASRPHVTGTLDNSPLHF | TGTGCAAGTCGCCCCCACGTAACCGGGACCCTAGATAATTCACCCCTCCACTTT
NA | TRBJ2-3 | TRBD1 | TRBV6-1 | CASSEGAGGSDTQYF | TGTGCCAGCAGTGAAGGGGCAGGGGGCTCAGATACGCAGTATTTT
NA | TRBJ1-5 | NA | TRBV6-4 | CASAPVLGDQPQHF | TGTGCCAGCGCCCCGGTTCTAGGGGATCAGCCCCAGCATTTT
many | TRBJ2-7 | NA | TRBV5-1 | CASKGEYEQYF | TGCGCCAGCAAAGGGGAATACGAGCAGTACTTC
few | TRBJ2-7 | NA | TRBV28 | CASRTGGRSEQYF | TGTGCCAGCAGGACCGGGGGAAGAAGCGAGCAGTACTTC
NA | TRBJ1-2 | TRBD1 | TRBV19 | CASSRGHRAGYGYTF | TGTGCCAGTAGCAGGGGGCACCGGGCCGGCTATGGCTACACCTTC
NA | TRBJ1-5 | NA | TRBV6-5 | CASSYSTGREPQHF | TGTGCCAGCAGTTACTCGACAGGTCGGGAGCCCCAGCATTTT
NA | TRBJ1-1 | NA | TRBV4-2 | CASSQGVGAEAFF | TGTGCCAGCAGCCAAGGGGTCGGCGCTGAAGCTTTCTTT
few | TRBJ2-3 | TRBD1 | TRBV19 | CASGQVDTQYF | TGTGCCTCAGGACAGGTGGATACGCAGTATTTT
once | TRBJ2-7 | NA | TRBV4-2 | CASSQEGSGAHLYEQYF | TGTGCCAGCAGCCAAGAGGGGTCGGGGGCCCACCTCTACGAGCAGTACTTC
once | TRBJ2-1 | TRBD2 | TRBV5-1 | CASSPGLVGEQFF | TGCGCCAGCAGTCCAGGACTAGTCGGTGAGCAGTTCTTC
NA | TRBJ2-7 | TRBD1 | TRBV30 | CAWGQGSYEQYF | TGTGCCTGGGGACAGGGGTCCTACGAGCAGTACTTC
NA | TRBJ2-5 | NA | TRBV20-1 | CSARQGETQYF | TGCAGTGCTAGACAGGGTGAGACCCAGTACTTC
NA | TRBJ1-2 | NA | TRBV7-2 | CASSLGGQIHGYTF | TGTGCCAGCAGCTTAGGGGGGCAGATCCATGGCTACACCTTC
NA | TRBJ2-5 | TRBD1 | TRBV5-1 | CASSPGQGAGAETQYF | TGCGCCAGCAGCCCAGGACAGGGGGCTGGCGCGGAGACCCAGTACTTC
once | TRBJ2-3 | NA | TRBV5-1 | CASSLVGTGADTQYF | TGCGCCAGCAGCTTGGTCGGCACTGGGGCAGATACGCAGTATTTT
NA | TRBJ2-3 | NA | TRBV2 | CASSGGPGAVAQYF | TGTGCCAGCAGTGGAGGTCCAGGAGCGGTGGCGCAGTATTTT
NA | TRBJ2-7 | NA | TRBV5-1 | CASSFRADSYEQYF | TGCGCCAGCAGCTTTAGGGCAGACTCCTACGAGCAGTACTTC
NA | TRBJ1-1 | NA | TRBV5-1 | CASSRTDRNTEAFF | TGCGCCAGCAGCAGAACGGACAGAAACACTGAAGCTTTCTTT
NA | TRBJ2-2 | NA | TRBV15 | CATSPGPRTGELFF | TGTGCCACCAGCCCGGGCCCCCGCACCGGGGAGCTGTTTTTT
NA | TRBJ2-1 | NA | TRBV6-6 | CASRGRSSAYNEQFF | TGTGCCAGCAGGGGACGGTCATCCGCCTACAATGAGCAGTTCTTC
NA | TRBJ2-7 | TRBD2 | TRBV6-1 | CASTGRGEDEQYF | TGTGCCAGCACTGGGCGGGGGGAGGACGAGCAGTACTTC
NA | TRBJ1-4 | NA | TRBV27 | CASSAWTVGNEKLFF | TGTGCCAGCAGTGCCTGGACGGTGGGAAATGAAAAACTGTTTTTT
NA | TRBJ2-5 | TRBD2 | TRBV2 | CASRQGGETQYF | TGTGCCAGCAGGCAGGGAGGGGAGACCCAGTACTTC